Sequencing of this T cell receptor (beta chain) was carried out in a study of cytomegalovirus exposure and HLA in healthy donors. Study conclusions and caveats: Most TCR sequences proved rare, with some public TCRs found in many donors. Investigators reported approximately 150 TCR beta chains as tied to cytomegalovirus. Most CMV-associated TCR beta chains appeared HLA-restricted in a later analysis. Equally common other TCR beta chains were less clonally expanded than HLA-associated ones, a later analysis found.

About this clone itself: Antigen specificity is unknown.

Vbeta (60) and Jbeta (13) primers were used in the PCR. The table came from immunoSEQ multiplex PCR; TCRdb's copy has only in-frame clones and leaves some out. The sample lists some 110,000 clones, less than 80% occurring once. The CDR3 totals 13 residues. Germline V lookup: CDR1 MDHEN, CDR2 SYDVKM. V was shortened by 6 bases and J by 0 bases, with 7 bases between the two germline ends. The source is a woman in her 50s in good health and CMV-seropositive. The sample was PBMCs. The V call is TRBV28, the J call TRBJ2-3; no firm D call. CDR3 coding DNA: TGTGCCAGCAGCTACGCTAGCACAGATACGCAGTATTTT. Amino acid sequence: CASSYASTDTQYF.